Listed below are T cell receptor beta chains from one sample, sequenced in a study of T-cell reconstitution after alpha-beta-depleted transplantation in children. TCRdb re-derived calls from the PCR reads in MiXCR, one entry per CDR3 protein. The sample records about 490,000 distinct CDR3 sequences, about 10% being singletons. Sequenced here: PBMCs, sampled before TCRalphabeta/CD19-depleted stem cell transplant. The origin of the receptors is a child under 10 years old with inherited bone marrow failure, due to receive a stem cell transplant. CDR3s include the opening cysteine and the closing phenylalanine or tryptophan. The D gene is left open where the match is weak. Not every row has a clone size; where given, it reads once, few, many or a size class.

TGTGCCACCAGCAGGGGACTAGCGGGGATAGGCGAGCAGTACTTC	CATSRGLAGIGEQYF	TRBJ2-7	TRBV15	many	TRBD2
TGTGCCAGCCTTAGCGAAGGCTCCTACAATGAGCAGTTCTTC	CASLSEGSYNEQFF	TRBJ2-1	TRBV28	NA	NA
TGCGCCAGCAGCTTACCGACAGGTCTCAGATACAATGAGCAGTTCTTC	CASSLPTGLRYNEQFF	TRBJ2-1	TRBV5-1	many	NA
TGCAGTGCTGGAGGCGGACTAGCGGGATCGGGTGCCTACAATGAGCAGTTCTTC	CSAGGGLAGSGAYNEQFF	TRBJ2-1	TRBV20-1	few	TRBD2
TGTGCCAGCTTGGGACAGGAAAACATTCAGTACTTC	CASLGQENIQYF	TRBJ2-4	TRBV18	many	TRBD1
TGTGCCAGCAGTTACCATGGAGGGCGACCCTACAATGAGCAGTTCTTC	CASSYHGGRPYNEQFF	TRBJ2-1	TRBV6-5	many	NA
TGCAGCGTAACCGGGACTAGCGGCTCCTACAATGAGCAGTTCTTC	CSVTGTSGSYNEQFF	TRBJ2-1	TRBV29-1	many	TRBD2
TGTGCCAGCAGTTTATCCCTAGCGGGAGGTTGGGACACCGGGGAGCTGTTTTTT	CASSLSLAGGWDTGELFF	TRBJ2-2	TRBV28	many	TRBD2
TGTGCCAGCGTACGACAGGCAACCTACAATGAGCAGTTCTTC	CASVRQATYNEQFF	TRBJ2-1	TRBV12-3/TRBV12-4	many	NA
TGTGCCAGCAGCTCCCTCTCGGGACCACGCTCAAATACGCAGTATTTT	CASSSLSGPRSNTQYF	TRBJ2-3	TRBV11-2	NA	NA
TGCGCCAGCAGCCGTCTAGCGCTTGCCAATGAGCAGTTCTTC	CASSRLALANEQFF	TRBJ2-1	TRBV4-3	few	NA
TGTGCCAGCAGCCCTTGGGCCCTGGATGGCTACACCTTC	CASSPWALDGYTF	TRBJ1-2	TRBV7-9	NA	NA
TGCAGTGCTGTTAGATCGATCTCTGCTTTCTTT	CSAVRSISAFF	TRBJ1-1	TRBV20-1	many	NA
TGTGCCAGCACCCCGGGCTACACAGATACGCAGTATTTT	CASTPGYTDTQYF	TRBJ2-3	TRBV27	many	NA
TGCAGTGCTAGAGTTGACATGGGGCATGAGCAGTTCTTC	CSARVDMGHEQFF	TRBJ2-1	TRBV20-1	many	NA
TGCGCCAGCAGCTTGGTCCTCTCTGGGGCCAACGTCCTGACTTTC	CASSLVLSGANVLTF	TRBJ2-6	TRBV5-1	few	NA
TGCAGTGCTAGGGCCCCGGGGGGCCCTACCTACGAGCAGTACTTC	CSARAPGGPTYEQYF	TRBJ2-7	TRBV20-1	many	NA
TGTGCCAGCAGCCAAGTGGGAGTGTTGTCCTATGAGCAGTTCTTC	CASSQVGVLSYEQFF	TRBJ2-1	TRBV14	NA	NA
TGTGCCAGCAGCTTGTGGCAAGACTACGAGCAGTACTTC	CASSLWQDYEQYF	TRBJ2-7	TRBV7-8	many	NA
TGTGCCAGCAGCTTCCTCCAGGGGGCGAAGGAGACCCAGTACTTC	CASSFLQGAKETQYF	TRBJ2-5	TRBV7-9	many	TRBD1
TGCGCCAGCAGCAGCCTAGCGGGAGAGTCCTACGAGCAGTACTTC	CASSSLAGESYEQYF	TRBJ2-7	TRBV5-1	many	TRBD2
TGTGCCAGCCGCCGAGAAAGGGCCGGGGACTATGGCTACACCTTC	CASRRERAGDYGYTF	TRBJ1-2	TRBV12-3/TRBV12-4	NA	NA
TGCAGTGCTAGAGATTACGGATATGAAGCTTTCTTT	CSARDYGYEAFF	TRBJ1-1	TRBV20-1	many	NA
TGTGCCAGCAGAAAACTGAAGACAGGGTACGAGCAGTACTTC	CASRKLKTGYEQYF	TRBJ2-7	TRBV6-2/TRBV6-3	many	TRBD1
TGTGCCAGCAGCCAAGATAATCATAGGGTAACCGGGGAGCTGTTTTTT	CASSQDNHRVTGELFF	TRBJ2-2	TRBV4-2	many	NA
TGCAGCGTGTCAGGGGGGTATAATTCACCCCTCCACTTT	CSVSGGYNSPLHF	TRBJ1-6	TRBV29-1	many	TRBD1
TGTGCCAGCAGTGAATCTTACGGGACAGGGATTACCTACGAGCAGTACTTC	CASSESYGTGITYEQYF	TRBJ2-7	TRBV25-1	NA	TRBD1
TGTGCCAGCAGTCGGTTACTGGATCTCTACGAGCAGTACTTC	CASSRLLDLYEQYF	TRBJ2-7	TRBV27	few	NA
TGCAGTGCTAGGGGGGCAGGCGGATTCACAGATACGCAGTATTTT	CSARGAGGFTDTQYF	TRBJ2-3	TRBV20-1	many	NA
TGTGCCAGCAGTTCCGGACTAGCGGGATTAAAGCAGTACTTC	CASSSGLAGLKQYF	TRBJ2-7	TRBV6-2/TRBV6-3	many	TRBD2
TGTGCCAGCAGCTTAGTAACAGGGGATAACTATGGCTACACCTTC	CASSLVTGDNYGYTF	TRBJ1-2	TRBV7-2	few	TRBD1
TGCGCCAGCAGCTTGGTGGCTAGCGGGAGTCACAATGAGCAGTTCTTC	CASSLVASGSHNEQFF	TRBJ2-1	TRBV5-1	many	TRBD2
TGCAGCGTTGTCGACACGAACACCGGGGAGCTGTTTTTT	CSVVDTNTGELFF	TRBJ2-2	TRBV29-1	many	NA
TGTGCCAGCAGTTTATCCTGGAGGAATTCACCCCTCCACTTT	CASSLSWRNSPLHF	TRBJ1-6	TRBV27	many	NA
TGTGCCAGCAGTTTGGGCGGGAGGACCCAAGAGACCCAGTACTTC	CASSLGGRTQETQYF	TRBJ2-5	TRBV12-3/TRBV12-4	many	TRBD2
TGCGCCAGCAGCGGCTTTTCGGCGGGAGGGCCGGGCACCGGGGAGCTGTTTTTT	CASSGFSAGGPGTGELFF	TRBJ2-2	TRBV4-3	many	TRBD2
TGTGCCAGTAGTACCGGGACTAGCGGGAGACTGAGGAATGAGCAGTTCTTC	CASSTGTSGRLRNEQFF	TRBJ2-1	TRBV19	few	TRBD2
TGCGCCAGCAGCCTGGCGGCAGGGGATGAAAAACTGTTTTTT	CASSLAAGDEKLFF	TRBJ1-4	TRBV5-1	many	NA
TGTGCCAGCACCCACAGGGGGAAATCCCCCACAGATACGCAGTATTTT	CASTHRGKSPTDTQYF	TRBJ2-3	TRBV28	few	TRBD1
TGTGCCAGCAGTGACGGGCTAAACAATGAGCAGTTCTTC	CASSDGLNNEQFF	TRBJ2-1	TRBV25-1	many	NA
TGTTCCAGCAGGGGACCACATAACACTGAAGCTTTCTTT	CSSRGPHNTEAFF	TRBJ1-1	TRBV28	many	NA
TGTGCCAGCAGTCGGACTAGCGGGCGCCTAATCGAGCAGTACTTC	CASSRTSGRLIEQYF	TRBJ2-7	TRBV2	many	TRBD2
TGCGCCAGCAGCTTGGCCTCGGGACGGGACTATGGCTACACCTTC	CASSLASGRDYGYTF	TRBJ1-2	TRBV5-1	many	NA
TGTGCCAGCAGCCGTGAACCGACAGGGGACGGCCTTTGGGATTCACCCCTCCACTTT	CASSREPTGDGLWDSPLHF	TRBJ1-6	TRBV11-1	NA	TRBD1
TGTGCCAGCAGTCAAATTGGGCCTTCTGCACCCCTCCACTTT	CASSQIGPSAPLHF	TRBJ1-6	TRBV6-2/TRBV6-3	NA	NA
TGTGCCAGCAATAATCCGACAGGGGGCAAGGATGGCTACACCTTC	CASNNPTGGKDGYTF	TRBJ1-2	TRBV12-3/TRBV12-4	NA	TRBD1
TGTGCCAGCAGGGAGACGTTCGGGGAGCTGTTTTTT	CASRETFGELFF	TRBJ2-2	TRBV6-5	many	NA
TGTGCCAGCAGCTCCAGCGGAGTACCCAACGAGCAGTACTTC	CASSSSGVPNEQYF	TRBJ2-7	TRBV7-9	many	NA
TGCGCCAGCAGCCGGGGGCTAGGATCCTATGAGCAGTTCTTC	CASSRGLGSYEQFF	TRBJ2-1	TRBV5-1	NA	NA
TGTGCCAGCAGGGGCAGGAACAATGAGCAGTTCTTC	CASRGRNNEQFF	TRBJ2-1	TRBV11-3	NA	NA
TGTGCCAGCAAAAGGGGGTCTAACACTGAAGCTTTCTTT	CASKRGSNTEAFF	TRBJ1-1	TRBV6-1	many	NA